The TCR beta chain under discussion was sequenced for a study of cytomegalovirus exposure and HLA in healthy donors. Across the whole study: From donors who were HLA-typed, an early data release held 75 million to 85 million unique TCRs. General observations from the study: Rare TCR sequences predominated, though certain public TCRs were found in many donors. In the analysis, some V segments, TRBV6-2 and TRBV6-3 included, were excluded as indistinguishable.

Remarks on this clone: Its matching antigen is unknown.

The CDR3 spans 15 residues. The trim removed 7 bases at V and 9 bases at J, leaving 13 bases unmatched. CDR1 is MNHEY, CDR2 SMNVEV, per germline (reference sequence). 13 Jbeta primers and 60 Vbeta primers were used for the PCR. The method was immunoSEQ multiplex PCR; TCRdb's version includes in-frame clones alone and lacks a portion of them. The sample contains around 130,000 clones, 65% to 80% of which appear only once. Sequenced: PBMCs. This TCR came from a woman between 18 and 30 years old in good health and CMV-seronegative. The V and J genes are TRBV27 and TRBJ2-1; 9 nucleotides match TRBD2. The chain's CDR3 is CASTTVGSGSREQFF. The CDR3 bases are TGTGCCAGCACCACCGTCGGTAGCGGGAGTCGTGAGCAGTTCTTC.